This TCR beta chain was obtained from a study of T cell repertoires in cytomegalovirus infection. Via MiXCR, TCRdb re-called the reads, giving one row per CDR3 protein. Seen here are just under 500,000 distinct CDR3 sequences, 25% to 35% observed once, and the top ten hold 17%. V shed 5 bases and J shed 1 base, with 5 bases lying between them. This CDR3 region has 12 residues. Germline assignment: CDR1 SGHTA and CDR2 FQGNSA. This clonotype appeared many times. Its antigen is as yet unknown. The clonotype originates from a human donor in good health (CMV status not recorded). Some clones in this sample may be carry-over from other donors' samples. The sample in question was cultured PBMCs, obtained from culture after CMV antigen stimulation. This chain uses TRBV7-2 with TRBJ2-5; D not resolved. CDR3 sequence reads: CASSRTQETQYF. The CDR3 DNA reads TGTGCCAGCAGCCGGACCCAAGAGACCCAGTACTTC.